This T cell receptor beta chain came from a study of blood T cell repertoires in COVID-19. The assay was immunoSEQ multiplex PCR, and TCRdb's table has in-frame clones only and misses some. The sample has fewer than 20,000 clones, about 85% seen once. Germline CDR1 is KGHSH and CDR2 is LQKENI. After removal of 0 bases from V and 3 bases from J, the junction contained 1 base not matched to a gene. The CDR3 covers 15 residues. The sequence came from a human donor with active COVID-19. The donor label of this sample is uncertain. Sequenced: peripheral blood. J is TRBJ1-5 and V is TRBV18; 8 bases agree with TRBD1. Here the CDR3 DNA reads TGTGCCAGCTCACCACCGGGACAGGTCAATCAGCCCCAGCATTTT. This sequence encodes CASSPPGQVNQPQHF.